One T cell receptor beta chain is described in this entry. Its antigen remains undetermined. Per-base quality was not reported, and no clone a single base away is much larger than it. These data originate in a study of blood T cell repertoires in COVID-19 (dated by TCRdb to 2018 to 2021). In the study overall: Samples from collaborators originated in the United States, Italy and Spain and spanned both the acute and convalescent phases of COVID-19. The material from the prospective study consisted of cDNA or gDNA derived from T cells, B-cell-depleted T cells, or PBMCs. The dataset comprised deeply sampled blood TCRbeta repertoires from subjects exposed to, actively infected with, or recovered from COVID-19. A freely available public database, intended as a resource for researchers studying the immune response to SARS-CoV-2, is where the repertoires were released. The samples were drawn from two sources: the first 160 participants of the ongoing ImmuneRACE study, and fewer than 1,500 subjects contributed by 6 global collaborators. The sample metadata nearly always contained a de-identified subject ID, COVID-19 status, age in years and sex. Where available, HLA class I and class II types were taken from metadata supplied by the sample provider and were not determined by assay-based typing. Results and caveats for the whole study, not just this receptor: The quantity of clinical and demographic metadata differed by source and by participant and was supplied without curation.

TCRbeta CDR3 regions were amplified from genomic DNA by means of the immunoSEQ Assay, a bias-controlled multiplex PCR. On the study's bioinformatics: The number of nucleated cells in each sample was estimated from the amplification of reference gene primers within the assay. Sequence reads were collapsed and filtered to measure the absolute abundance of every unique TCRbeta CDR3 rearrangement. For each sample, productive Simpson clonality was calculated by taking the square root of Simpson's diversity index across productive rearrangements. TCRdb carries this immuneACCESS record with in-frame sequences only. Its versions omit some clonotypes, under half of them owing to an unresolved V gene in the studies checked, with the rest unexplained. V and J calls and clone size come straight from that table; D and trimming were deduced from the DNA. The sample profile shows fewer than 250,000 clones; about nine tenths of them were found once. Around 6.9% of the sample is taken by the ten largest.

There are 15 amino acids in the CDR3, from cysteine to phenylalanine inclusive. The entry retains the CDR3 DNA only, 45 bases that are in frame from base 1. Trimming leaves V shorter by 9 bases and J shorter by 5 bases, with the junction holding 12 bases beyond the gene matches. Based on the germline V gene (reference sequence), the CDR1 and CDR2 sequences are LNHDA and SQIVND. A second Seattle source provided samples from volunteer blood donors who had recovered from COVID-19. Each collaborating institution followed its own protocols to collect whole blood in K2EDTA tubes. For TCRbeta analysis, collaborators shipped samples in one of three forms: frozen whole blood, isolated PBMCs, or DNA extracted from either of those sample types.

The sample consisted of peripheral blood. The origin of this receptor is a man aged 55 to 70 who had recovered from COVID-19. This sequence uses TRBV19 and TRBJ1-2; TRBD1 agrees with 10 junctional bases. The sequenced DNA: TGTGCCAGCCGATCCGGGACAGGGGCGAGGTATGGCTACACCTTC. Translated, this gives CASRSGTGARYGYTF.